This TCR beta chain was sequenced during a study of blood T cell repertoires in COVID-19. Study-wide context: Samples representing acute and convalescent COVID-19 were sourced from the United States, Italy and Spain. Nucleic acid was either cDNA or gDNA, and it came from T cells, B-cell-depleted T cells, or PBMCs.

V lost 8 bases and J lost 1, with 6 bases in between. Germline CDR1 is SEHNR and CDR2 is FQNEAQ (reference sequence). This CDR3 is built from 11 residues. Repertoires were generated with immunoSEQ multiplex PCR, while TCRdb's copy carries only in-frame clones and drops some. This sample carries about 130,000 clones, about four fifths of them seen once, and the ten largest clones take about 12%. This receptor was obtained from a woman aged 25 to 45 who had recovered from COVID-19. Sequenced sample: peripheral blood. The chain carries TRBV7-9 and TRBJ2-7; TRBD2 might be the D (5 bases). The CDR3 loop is CASAGSYEQYF. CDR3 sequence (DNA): TGTGCCAGCGCGGGTTCCTACGAGCAGTACTTC.